These 4 T cell receptor beta chains were all obtained from the same sample, sequenced in a study of CD8+CD57+ T cells in acquired aplastic anemia. Genomic DNA, serving as template, underwent TCR beta VDJ and CDR3 profiling. Using its own MiXCR run on the reads, TCRdb lists one record per CDR3 protein. The sample yields about 210,000 distinct CDR3 sequences, around 60% seen once. Material: sorted CD4+, CD8+, or CD8+CD57+ T cells (not recorded which) from PBMCs. The source is a human donor in good health.

This clonotype was observed a few times. One base away lies a much larger clone, so this may be a sequencing read error. The chain recombines TRBV7-3 with TRBJ2-1, with a weak D call TRBD2 (5 bases). Trimming left V 2 bases short and J 0 bases short, with 17 bases between. The V gene's germline CDR1 is SGHTA and CDR2 FQGTGA. CDR3 size: 18 residues. The CDR3 spells CASSLSGRPADSYNEQFF. DNA for the CDR3: TGTGCCAGCAGCTTATCCGGTAGGCCAGCGGACTCCTACAATGAGCAGTTCTTC.

The genes are TRBV12-3 or TRBV12-4 and TRBJ2-7, with D possibly being TRBD2 (6 bases). This CDR3 spans 14 amino acids. Trimming took off 6 bases at V and 3 bases at J, with 15 bases between the two ends. The CDR3 sequence: CASSVVGGDYEQYF. DNA of the CDR3: TGTGCCAGCAGCGTAGTTGGAGGGGACTACGAGCAGTACTTC.

This clonotype was observed a handful of times. As DNA, the CDR3 is TGTGCCAGCAGCCAAACCGGACAGGCATATTCGGACCCCGATGGGGCCAACGTCCTGACTTTC. Residues: CASSQTGQAYSDPDGANVLTF. This chain links TRBV9 with TRBJ2-6; 7 bases agree with TRBD1. Germline V lookup: CDR1 SGDLS, CDR2 YYNGEE. Trimming took 4 bases from V and 3 from J; bases not matched to a gene: 22. This CDR3 is built from 21 residues.

The V gene is TRBV7-6, the J gene TRBJ2-5, with 8 positions matching TRBD2. This CDR3 region has 15 residues. Germline-derived CDR1 and CDR2 are SGHVS and FNYEAQ. The V and J ends lost 5 bases and 5 bases, in that order; junction bases with no gene match: 10. The CDR3 loop reads CASSPPGLGGETQYF. In DNA, the CDR3 is TGTGCCAGCAGCCCACCGGGACTAGGGGGGGAGACCCAGTACTTC.